A selection of T cell receptor beta chains follows, all from one sample in a study of T cell changes during pregnancy in multiple sclerosis. Produced via immunoSEQ multiplex PCR; TCRdb's table is partial and in-frame only. The sample lists 70,000 to 100,000 clones, just under 95% occurring once. The sequencing here drew on peripheral blood, taken in the third trimester of pregnancy. The receptors originated from a female donor in good health, enrolled as a control in a pregnancy study. Each CDR3 is given with its conserved first and last residue. Fields, in order: clone size, J gene, V gene, D gene, CDR3 protein, CDR3 DNA. D genes are given only for firm matches. Only some rows state a clone size, as once, few, many or a class for expanded clones.

abundance: NA; j_gene: TRBJ1-5; v_gene: TRBV15; d_gene: NA; CDR3aa: CATSRDRNDQPQHF; CDR3nt: TGTGCCACCAGCAGAGATAGAAACGATCAGCCCCAGCATTTT
abundance: NA; j_gene: TRBJ2-1; v_gene: TRBV27; d_gene: TRBD2; CDR3aa: CASRGTSGSSYNEQFF; CDR3nt: TGTGCCAGCAGAGGGACTAGCGGGAGCAGCTACAATGAGCAGTTCTTC
abundance: NA; j_gene: TRBJ1-1; v_gene: TRBV2; d_gene: TRBD1; CDR3aa: CASSPQTGMNTEAFF; CDR3nt: TGTGCCAGCAGTCCTCAGACAGGGATGAACACTGAAGCTTTCTTT
abundance: NA; j_gene: TRBJ1-5; v_gene: TRBV6-1; d_gene: NA; CDR3aa: CASRGVLNQPQHF; CDR3nt: TGTGCCAGCAGGGGAGTCCTGAATCAGCCCCAGCATTTT
abundance: NA; j_gene: TRBJ1-1; v_gene: TRBV29-1; d_gene: NA; CDR3aa: CSVVKQPNTEAFF; CDR3nt: TGCAGCGTTGTTAAACAGCCAAACACTGAAGCTTTCTTT
abundance: NA; j_gene: TRBJ2-1; v_gene: TRBV2; d_gene: TRBD2; CDR3aa: CASSESLAGYNEQFF; CDR3nt: TGTGCCAGCAGTGAGAGCCTAGCGGGATACAATGAGCAGTTCTTC
abundance: NA; j_gene: TRBJ1-1; v_gene: TRBV5-8; d_gene: TRBD1; CDR3aa: CASSFTGGTEAFF; CDR3nt: TGTGCCAGCAGCTTTACAGGGGGGACTGAAGCTTTCTTT
abundance: NA; j_gene: TRBJ1-2; v_gene: TRBV27; d_gene: NA; CDR3aa: CASSFPGGRGYTF; CDR3nt: TGTGCCAGCAGTTTCCCCGGGGGGAGAGGCTACACCTTC
abundance: NA; j_gene: TRBJ2-2; v_gene: TRBV19; d_gene: NA; CDR3aa: CASSMKGANTGELFF; CDR3nt: TGTGCCAGTAGTATGAAAGGGGCTAACACCGGGGAGCTGTTTTTT
abundance: NA; j_gene: TRBJ2-7; v_gene: TRBV7-8; d_gene: NA; CDR3aa: CASSYGGALPSSEQYF; CDR3nt: TGTGCCAGCAGCTATGGCGGGGCGCTCCCCTCCAGCGAGCAGTACTTC
abundance: NA; j_gene: TRBJ2-2; v_gene: TRBV5-5; d_gene: TRBD1; CDR3aa: CASSLDRVNTGELFF; CDR3nt: TGTGCCAGCAGCCTGGACAGGGTTAACACCGGGGAGCTGTTTTTT
abundance: NA; j_gene: TRBJ1-1; v_gene: TRBV27; d_gene: TRBD1; CDR3aa: CASAIRAGTANTEAFF; CDR3nt: TGTGCCAGCGCCATTCGAGCCGGGACAGCGAACACTGAAGCTTTCTTT
abundance: NA; j_gene: TRBJ2-7; v_gene: TRBV4-1; d_gene: TRBD2; CDR3aa: CASSLAGDFNEQYF; CDR3nt: TGCGCCAGCTCACTAGCGGGAGACTTCAACGAGCAGTACTTC
abundance: NA; j_gene: TRBJ1-5; v_gene: TRBV5-1; d_gene: TRBD1; CDR3aa: CASSLKPGQLNYSNQPQHF; CDR3nt: TGCGCCAGCAGCTTGAAACCGGGACAGTTGAATTATAGCAATCAGCCCCAGCATTTT
abundance: NA; j_gene: TRBJ2-2; v_gene: TRBV27; d_gene: TRBD2; CDR3aa: CASTHVAGPTGELFF; CDR3nt: TGTGCCAGCACCCATGTAGCGGGACCGACCGGGGAGCTGTTTTTT
abundance: NA; j_gene: TRBJ2-7; v_gene: TRBV6-1; d_gene: TRBD1; CDR3aa: CASSRQGLLREQYF; CDR3nt: TGTGCCAGCAGCCGACAGGGCCTACTACGAGAGCAGTACTTC
abundance: once; j_gene: TRBJ1-4; v_gene: TRBV5-4; d_gene: NA; CDR3aa: CASSRGHFPEKLFF; CDR3nt: TGTGCCAGCAGCAGGGGACACTTTCCTGAAAAACTGTTTTTT
abundance: NA; j_gene: TRBJ1-1; v_gene: TRBV5-1; d_gene: TRBD1; CDR3aa: CASSPPTGLNTEAFF; CDR3nt: TGCGCCAGCAGCCCTCCGACAGGGTTGAACACTGAAGCTTTCTTT
abundance: NA; j_gene: TRBJ2-7; v_gene: TRBV29-1; d_gene: NA; CDR3aa: CSVESVINEQYF; CDR3nt: TGCAGCGTTGAGTCAGTTATTAACGAGCAGTACTTC
abundance: NA; j_gene: TRBJ2-1; v_gene: TRBV2; d_gene: NA; CDR3aa: CASKSGGSGEQFF; CDR3nt: TGTGCCAGCAAAAGCGGCGGGTCCGGTGAGCAGTTCTTC
abundance: NA; j_gene: TRBJ2-2; v_gene: TRBV28; d_gene: TRBD2; CDR3aa: CASSLRREGAGELFF; CDR3nt: TGTGCCAGCAGTTTAAGGCGGGAGGGGGCCGGGGAGCTGTTTTTT
abundance: once; j_gene: TRBJ2-1; v_gene: TRBV28; d_gene: NA; CDR3aa: CASSWRGRGEQFF; CDR3nt: TGTGCCAGCAGTTGGAGGGGGCGCGGTGAGCAGTTCTTC
abundance: NA; j_gene: TRBJ2-3; v_gene: TRBV5-1; d_gene: TRBD2; CDR3aa: CASSTGTSGRGTDTQYF; CDR3nt: TGCGCCAGCAGCACAGGGACTAGCGGGAGAGGCACAGATACGCAGTATTTT
abundance: NA; j_gene: TRBJ2-7; v_gene: TRBV11-2; d_gene: NA; CDR3aa: CASSSYDKSSYEQYF; CDR3nt: TGTGCCAGCAGCTCCTACGACAAAAGCTCCTACGAGCAGTACTTC
abundance: NA; j_gene: TRBJ2-7; v_gene: TRBV6-1; d_gene: NA; CDR3aa: CASSEGKGGLYEQYF; CDR3nt: TGTGCCAGCAGTGAAGGAAAGGGGGGGCTCTACGAGCAGTACTTC
abundance: NA; j_gene: TRBJ1-1; v_gene: TRBV19; d_gene: NA; CDR3aa: CASSQAGGNTEAFF; CDR3nt: TGTGCCAGTAGTCAGGCGGGGGGGAACACTGAAGCTTTCTTT
abundance: NA; j_gene: TRBJ2-1; v_gene: TRBV4-1; d_gene: TRBD2; CDR3aa: CASSQTLAGRGYNEQFF; CDR3nt: TGCGCCAGCAGCCAGACTCTAGCGGGACGGGGCTACAATGAGCAGTTCTTC
abundance: NA; j_gene: TRBJ2-2; v_gene: TRBV5-6; d_gene: TRBD2; CDR3aa: CASSDLAGVEAGELFF; CDR3nt: TGTGCCAGCAGCGACCTAGCGGGAGTAGAAGCCGGGGAGCTGTTTTTT
abundance: NA; j_gene: TRBJ1-5; v_gene: TRBV4-1; d_gene: TRBD1; CDR3aa: CASSREGQGSNQPQHF; CDR3nt: TGCGCCAGCAGCCGCGAGGGACAGGGATCCAATCAGCCCCAGCATTTT
abundance: NA; j_gene: TRBJ2-5; v_gene: TRBV5-1; d_gene: NA; CDR3aa: CASSFNDRRGETQYF; CDR3nt: TGCGCCAGCAGCTTCAACGATAGGCGAGGGGAGACCCAGTACTTC
abundance: NA; j_gene: TRBJ2-1; v_gene: TRBV5-1; d_gene: TRBD2; CDR3aa: CASSLKVASGKHNEQFF; CDR3nt: TGCGCCAGCAGCTTGAAGGTGGCTAGCGGGAAACACAATGAGCAGTTCTTC
abundance: NA; j_gene: TRBJ2-5; v_gene: TRBV2; d_gene: TRBD1; CDR3aa: CASSDIRDRDFETQYF; CDR3nt: TGTGCCAGCAGTGATATTAGGGACAGGGATTTTGAGACCCAGTACTTC